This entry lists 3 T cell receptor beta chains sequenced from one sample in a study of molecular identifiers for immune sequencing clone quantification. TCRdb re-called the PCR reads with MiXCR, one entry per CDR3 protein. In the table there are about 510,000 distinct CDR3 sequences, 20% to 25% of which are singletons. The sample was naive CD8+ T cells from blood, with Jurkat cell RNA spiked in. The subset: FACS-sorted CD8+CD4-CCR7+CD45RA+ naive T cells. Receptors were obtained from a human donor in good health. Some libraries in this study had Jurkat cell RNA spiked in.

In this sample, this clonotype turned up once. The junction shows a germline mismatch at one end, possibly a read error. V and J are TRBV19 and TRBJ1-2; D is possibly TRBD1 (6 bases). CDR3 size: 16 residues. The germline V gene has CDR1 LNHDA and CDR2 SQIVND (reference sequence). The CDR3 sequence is CASSISVGSGGGGYAF. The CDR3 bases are TGTGCCAGTAGTATCTCTGTGGGATCCGGGGGCGGTGGCTACGCTTTC.

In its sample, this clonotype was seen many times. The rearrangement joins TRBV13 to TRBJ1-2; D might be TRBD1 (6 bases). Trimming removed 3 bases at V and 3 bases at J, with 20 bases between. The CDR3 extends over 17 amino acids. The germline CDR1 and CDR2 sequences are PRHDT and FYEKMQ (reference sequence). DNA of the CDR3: TGTGCCAGCAGCTTCCTGACCGTCAGGGGCCAGGACTATGGCTACACCTTC. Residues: CASSFLTVRGQDYGYTF.

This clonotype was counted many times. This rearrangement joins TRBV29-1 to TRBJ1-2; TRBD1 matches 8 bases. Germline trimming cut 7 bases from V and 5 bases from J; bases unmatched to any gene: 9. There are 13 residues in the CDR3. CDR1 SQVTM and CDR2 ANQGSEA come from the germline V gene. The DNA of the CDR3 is TGCAGCGCTGGGGTCAGGGGGCCTTATGGCTACACCTTC. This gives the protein CSAGVRGPYGYTF.